This TCR beta chain was captured by sequencing in a study of cytomegalovirus exposure and HLA in healthy donors (dated by TCRdb to 2017 to 2019). Background for the entire study: According to an earlier analysis of 587 of the donors, 150 million to 200 million T cells yielded some 110 million unique TCR beta sequences and approximately 300 Gb of sequence data. An early release covering approximately 600 HLA-typed donors comprised 300 to 350 gigabases of sequencing data and approximately 85 million unique TCR sequences. Of the 398 genotyped donors, 81% fell in the genetic ancestry cluster associated with self-reported Caucasian donors. The study was designed to test whether signatures of past pathogen exposure could be identified by cataloging public T cell receptors. The study profiled the T cell repertoires of 500 to 800 subjects by immunosequencing and related them to cytomegalovirus serostatus. Besides the first cohort of 550 to 750 subjects, a separate validation cohort made up of 120 different subjects was used. To predict cytomegalovirus infection status, the study combined high-throughput TCR immunosequencing, statistical association of individual TCRs with disease status, and machine learning. To study patterns of TCR occurrence, a later analysis re-analyzed previously published TCR beta repertoires from around 700 donors and added high-resolution HLA genotyping. Rather than using new phenotypic data, the later analysis identified candidate immune exposures from TCR beta sequences and from how often those sequences occurred across donors. An earlier analysis of about 620 of the donors applied high-throughput TCR beta sequencing to assess whether each TCR beta V gene segment acted as functional or pseudogenic. Donor age, sex, ethnicity and CMV serostatus were compiled alongside the repertoire data. A later genetic analysis took genome-wide SNP genotypes for about 65% of the 666 donors and used that subset as a discovery cohort. Every repertoire in the discovery cohort had been generated on one and the same sequencing platform. HLA typing covered class I and class II loci at four-digit resolution. The number of donors typed differed by locus, with roughly 629-640 for A, B, C, DRB1 and DQB1, around 560 for DQA1, 600 to 610 for DPA1, and about 450 for DPB1. Because of strong linkage in the cohort, roughly 5 DR-DQ haplotypes were treated as single units for association and clustering. On average, 235,054 unique TCR beta nucleotide sequences were sequenced per donor among several hundred genotyped donors of the cohort, with around 19% of those sequences being non-productive. Summary of the overall study and its limitations: Across donors, most TCR sequences were observed very rarely, whereas some public TCRs were present in many individuals. In a later analysis, HLA-associated TCR beta chains showed more clonal expansion and lower generation probabilities than non-associated chains that were equally common. In both the original and validation cohorts, the classifier was reported to diagnose cytomegalovirus status with high specificity and sensitivity. Fewer than 20 rarely observed V segments, including chromosome 9 orphons, were excluded from the earlier analysis of several hundred of the donors because counts were too low. A later genetic analysis associated a missense DCLRE1C variant with V-gene and J-gene trimming of TCR beta chains, and an independent cohort replicated the association. A further reported finding was that TCR beta sequences accurately predicted the HLA-A and HLA-B alleles for most subjects in the first cohort. Linkage disequilibrium might explain the correlated functional status among segregating V segments, but an unknown experimental factor could not be ruled out. In vitro tests confirmed that three of the cytomegalovirus-associated TCR beta chains recognize cytomegalovirus antigens. The presence/absence analyses assumed that sequencing depth was roughly uniform across donors, and that assumption may not be true. When HLA alleles, especially DR and DQ, strongly co-occurred, attributing TCR associations to individual alleles was difficult. A total of 164 TCR beta chains were listed by the study as associated with cytomegalovirus. According to a later analysis, TCR association rates differed among HLA loci, with DRB1 alleles showing the most associated TCRs and HLA-C alleles showing the fewest. Because HLA typing was unavailable for some donors at each locus, only the typed subset was used in association tests. A cluster of highly shared sequence variants was judged likely to be a technical artifact of the sequencing pipeline. In a later analysis, around 15,000 TCR beta sequences were associated with specific HLA alleles at a false discovery rate of 0.05. The authors suggested that the approach could potentially be generalized to other disease states and immunological phenotypes. Several of the top co-occurrence clusters appeared to be linked to parvovirus B19, influenza, CMV and Epstein-Barr virus, according to a later analysis. In an earlier analysis of more than 450 of the donors, most TCR beta V segments were observed in productive rearrangements about 87% or about 30% of the time, broadly matching IMGT annotations. The cohort was sequenced for TCR beta chains only, and without alpha or paired-chain data the features that could be detected were limited. Some IMGT-functional V segments, including TRBV6-2 and TRBV6-3, could not be distinguished by the 87-base-pair reads and were therefore excluded. A later genetic analysis reported fewer N-insertions in productive TCRs among donors in an Asian-associated ancestry cluster than the roughly 700-donor mean. A later analysis found that most CMV-associated TCR beta chains appeared HLA-restricted, with HLA associations seemingly driven largely by CMV exposure. For the cohort, immune exposure information was limited to CMV serostatus.

The library was generated by the immunoSEQ multiplex PCR assay. A mixture of 60 forward primers for TCR Vbeta segments and 13 reverse primers for TCR Jbeta segments was used in the multiplex PCR. The CDR3 region of rearranged TCR beta genes was amplified from genomic DNA with a multiplex PCR assay. The Illumina HiSeq System was used to sequence the amplified TCR beta libraries as 87-base-pair reads. The study's processing was this. A later analysis tallied some 79 million unique TCR beta chains across the 700 or so repertoires, and some 12 million of those chains were shared by two or more donors. Raw reads were error-corrected and collapsed into unique sequences by a nearest-neighbor algorithm in which closely related sequences were merged to remove PCR and sequencing errors. V, D and J gene segments were assigned by aligning CDR3 sequences to IMGT reference sequences. Each retained sequence needed at least a six-nucleotide match to both a V gene segment and a J gene segment. Rearrangements were classified as productive when the CDR3 lacked stop codons and remained in frame with V and J, and all other rearrangements were classified as non-productive. CDR3 was defined according to IMGT convention as the region running from the second conserved V-encoded cysteine to the conserved J-encoded phenylalanine. Sequences without an unambiguous match to a single V gene segment were excluded from the earlier analysis of about 600 of the donors. In an earlier analysis of approximately 560 of the donors, a V segment was called functional when productive rearrangements were above 56.7%, and segregating when the standard deviation between donors exceeded 5%. A statistical classification framework was built for diagnosing cytomegalovirus status from the catalog of TCR beta chain sequences. A later analysis assigned V and J genes by comparing TCR nucleotide sequences with IMGT/GENE-DB human TR gene sequences. The TCRdist pipeline was used in a later analysis to assign CDR3 sequences and most-parsimonious VDJ recombination scenarios. In a later analysis, every TCR beta chain was defined by the combination of its CDR3 amino acid sequence and its V-gene family, and reads without a unique V-gene family were dropped. As a way to deal with suspected cross-contamination and a sequencing artifact, a later analysis dropped hundreds of nucleotide sequences that were highly shared and had low generation probability. A later analysis calculated a clonal expansion index for each public chain from normalized within-repertoire ranks of inferred template counts. A later analysis computed generation probabilities with a VDJ recombination model fitted to out-of-frame rearrangements, and checked the results against IGoR. A later analysis scored TCR-TCR, TCR-HLA and TCR-CMV co-occurrence with hypergeometric tests, applying a repertoire-size bias correction to TCR pairs. False discovery rates were estimated in a later analysis by permuting HLA or CMV assignments 20 times. A later analysis grouped co-occurring TCRs with DBSCAN, adding TCRdist sequence similarity when clustering within HLA-allele-positive subsets. Co-occurrence clustering excluded repertoires with fewer than 30,000 or more than 120,000 public chains, plus five with anomalous nucleotide sharing. TCRdb holds this immuneACCESS table with in-frame rearrangements only. Some clones are missing; in checked studies, unresolved V genes explain under half, and the rest has no known cause. That table supplies the V and J calls and clone size; D and trimming were determined from the DNA. The sample table contains 210,000 or so clones; only one count was recorded for roughly four fifths of them. The ten largest make up about 1.4% of the sample.

The sample holds one count of this clone. The antigen this receptor binds is unknown. No clone much larger than this one lies a single base away; base qualities are absent. Via the germline V gene (reference sequence), CDR1 is LNHDA and CDR2 SQIVND. Unmatched junction bases come to 9, with V trimmed by 6 bases and J by 8 bases. From cysteine to phenylalanine, the CDR3 is 15 amino acids long. The only DNA kept is the CDR3, 45 bases in frame from the first base. The cohort consisted of 600 to 700 healthy bone marrow donors. At the time of sampling, every cohort member was nominally healthy, though immune exposures that went unrecorded were likely present. The donor was CMV seronegative and was included in the group of about 350 seronegative cohort members. Every donor gave a peripheral blood sample, and the peripheral blood mononuclear cells from that sample were used for TCR beta sequencing. The Qiagen DNeasy Blood Extraction Kit was used to extract genomic DNA from the blood cell samples.

The chain joins TRBV19 to TRBJ2-1; 11 bases in the junction line up with TRBD1. The receptor was isolated from a girl under 18 in good health and CMV-seronegative. Sequenced material: PBMCs. CDR3 reads: CASSPTGTGGDEQFF. The DNA is TGTGCCAGTAGCCCGACCGGGACAGGGGGGGATGAGCAGTTCTTC.